This TCR beta chain was documented in a study of sequential checkpoint blockade in melanoma (dated 2019 in TCRdb). About the investigation overall: Patients were assigned by 1:1 randomization to either first-line nivolumab followed by ipilimumab (arm A) or ipilimumab followed by nivolumab (arm B). Maintenance nivolumab was given following each of the two trial sequences.

Comments on this clone: The target of this receptor is not known. Base-call qualities are not available, and no considerably larger clone is one nucleotide away.

TCRbeta CDR3 regions were immunosequenced from genomic DNA with the immunoSEQ Assay. Before high-throughput sequencing, the genomic DNA was amplified using bias-controlled multiplex PCR. The paper's data handling went like this. To quantify the absolute abundance of each unique TCRbeta CDR3 region, the sequences were collapsed and filtered. Clonality, defined as 1 minus Pielou's evenness, was calculated using only productive rearrangements. A previously published method was used to identify clones whose frequencies were significantly greater in on-treatment samples than in baseline samples. As stored in TCRdb, this immuneACCESS dataset retains in-frame rearrangements with V and J assigned. A fraction of the clones does not appear; measured against another copy, unresolved V genes explain less than half of the discrepancy, and the remainder lacks a known reason. V and J calls plus clone size are reproduced from that table; the DNA served to infer D and trimming. The sample table records about 29,000 clones; about three quarters of these occur just once. Of the sample, roughly 23% is held by the ten largest clones.

What this sample's treatment or condition label stands for: randomized to nivolumab then ipilimumab (arm A) or the reverse (arm B). Prior DNA-damaging chemotherapy had not been received by any trial patient. On a FACS Aria II flow cytometer, live CD3+CD8+ cells that were negative for CD19 and CD56 were sorted from thawed PBMCs. Samples were obtained from patients with melanoma enrolled in CheckMate 064, a randomized, open-label phase II trial of sequential checkpoint blockade. Peripheral blood mononuclear cells were collected by leukapheresis, purified with Ficoll-Paque, and frozen in human serum with approximately 10% DMSO. Immediately after sorting, the purity of the sorted blood CD3+CD8+ cells was confirmed to be >95%, and DNA was then extracted. Overall study outcomes, separate from this receptor: Validation of the response-prediction model combining TCR metrics and mutation burden is needed in larger, independent patient cohorts.

The TCR comes from a human donor with melanoma. Sequencing used CD8+ T cells sorted from blood (inferred from file names), obtained from a patient given nivolumab and ipilimumab in sequence.

CDR3 reads: CASSASDRAETQYF. The nucleotide sequence reads as follows: TGTGCCAGCAGCGCCTCGGACAGGGCCGAGACCCAGTACTTC. The rearrangement combines TRBV9 with TRBJ2-5; 8 bases in the junction line up with TRBD1. Trimming leaves V shorter by 3 bases and J shorter by 5 bases, with the junction holding 6 bases beyond the gene matches. As encoded in the germline V gene, CDR1 is SGDLS while CDR2 is YYNGEE. The CDR3 runs 14 residues from the cysteine to the phenylalanine. Only the CDR3 portion is preserved as DNA: 42 bases, with reading frame beginning at the first base.